The rows below give T cell receptor beta chains drawn from one sample of a study of vaccination effects on CD4 cells after COVID-19. What these receptors recognize is not known. Assay: immunoSEQ multiplex PCR; the TCRdb copy retains only in-frame clones and omits some. The sample includes about 40,000 clones, 55% to 80% of them seen just once. This sample comprised CD4+ T cells from PBMCs cultured without peptide, obtained after COVID-19 vaccination. Receptor source: a human donor who received a COVID-19 vaccine. Each CDR3 is given with its conserved first and last residue. Each record gives: V gene, J gene, CDR3 protein.

v_gene: TRBV19; j_gene: TRBJ1-3; CDR3aa: CASSPQENTIYF
v_gene: TRBV4-2; j_gene: TRBJ1-5; CDR3aa: CASSQDLDQPQHF
v_gene: TRBV19; j_gene: TRBJ2-3; CDR3aa: CASSIPGGIDDTQYF
v_gene: TRBV6-5; j_gene: TRBJ1-6; CDR3aa: CASRRDSYNSPLHF
v_gene: TRBV6-1; j_gene: TRBJ1-6; CDR3aa: CASSELQGRDSPLHF
v_gene: TRBV5-1; j_gene: TRBJ2-3; CDR3aa: CASSLGSTGAGDTQYF
v_gene: TRBV19; j_gene: TRBJ2-3; CDR3aa: CASSPYARLAGVRDTQYF
v_gene: TRBV30; j_gene: TRBJ1-6; CDR3aa: CAWIGRSSYNSPLHF
v_gene: TRBV18; j_gene: TRBJ1-1; CDR3aa: CASSPPLGVTEAFF
v_gene: TRBV5-1; j_gene: TRBJ2-7; CDR3aa: CASQTTSGNYEQYF
v_gene: TRBV20-1; j_gene: TRBJ2-5; CDR3aa: CSARGGETQYF